A single sample gave rise to the 22 T cell receptor beta chains below, sequenced in a study of T-cell memory formation after mild COVID-19 (dated by TCRdb to 2020 to 2022). Receptor amplification or capture employed 5' RACE. TCRdb names Illumina NovaSeq 6000 as the instrument used. In-frame beta chains were kept once TCRdb had trimmed the public reads at Q25 with fastp and called clones with MiXCR. Merged by CDR3 protein, the rows form single entries marked with the most common genes and DNA. This sample holds roughly 410,000 distinct CDR3 sequences; less than 25% were observed only once. The ten largest clones take up around 8.8% of the sample. Sequencing was performed on PBMCs or a T cell subset sorted from them (not recorded which). All receptors derive from an adult woman who had mild COVID-19 (a few samples of this study predate the infection). The sample titles of this study are shuffled in the database, so cell type and time point are left out; the donor was told from shared clones.

In its sample, this clonotype was seen a few times. The J gene is TRBJ2-7, the V gene TRBV12-3 or TRBV12-4; 9 bases match TRBD2. The CDR3 covers 19 residues. V lost 1 base, J lost 4 bases, and 17 bases stayed unmatched. This chain's CDR3 is CASSLGRRFTGTSTYEQYF. The CDR3 DNA follows: TGTGCCAGCAGTTTAGGCCGGAGGTTCACCGGGACTAGCACTTACGAGCAGTACTTC.

This clonotype was seen only a few times. V gene TRBV28 combines with J gene TRBJ2-4; no clear D. The CDR3 has 14 amino acids. The germline V gene encodes CDR1 MDHEN and CDR2 SYDVKM. Between the trimmed V and J ends, which lost 6 bases and 2 bases, there was a span of 11 bases. The CDR3 nucleotides are TGTGCCAGCAGGCCCCTTGGAACCAAAAACATTCAGTACTTC. Amino acid sequence: CASRPLGTKNIQYF.

This clonotype was seen a handful of times. This chain links TRBV5-6 with TRBJ1-2; D ambiguous. The V gene lost 1 base and the J gene lost 6 bases, with 13 bases spanning the gap. Per germline, CDR1 SGHDT and CDR2 YYEEEE. The CDR3 contains 14 residues. The CDR3 reads CASSLPLGGNGYTF. The DNA for the CDR3 is TGTGCCAGCAGCTTGCCCTTAGGAGGGAATGGCTACACCTTC.

The CDR3 region is CAWSGLDRGSYEQYF. In DNA, the CDR3 is TGTGCCTGGAGTGGGTTGGACAGGGGGTCCTACGAGCAGTACTTC. The chain couples TRBV30 to TRBJ2-7, with 10 positions matching TRBD1. Trimming took 1 base from V and 1 from J; bases not matched to a gene: 4. Germline CDR1 is GTSNPN and CDR2 is SVGIG (reference sequence). The CDR3 is made up of 15 amino acids.

This clonotype has a handful of counts. This chain joins TRBV4-2 and TRBJ2-1, with 10 bases lining up with TRBD2. The germline V gene has CDR1 LGHNA and CDR2 YNFKEQ. This CDR3 spans 15 amino acids. V was pared by 2 bases and J by 3 bases, with 1 base of the junction left unmatched. The CDR3 sequence is CASSQRTSGYNEQFF. CDR3 nucleotide sequence: TGTGCCAGCAGCCAACGGACTAGCGGCTACAATGAGCAGTTCTTC.

The chain couples TRBV27 to TRBJ1-2, with a weak D call TRBD1 (6 bases). CDR3 length: 15 amino acids. V was cut by 2 bases and J by 3 bases, with 13 bases left in between. Germline CDR1 MNHEY, CDR2 SMNVEV (reference sequence). In nucleotides, the CDR3 is TGTGCCAGCAGTTTACTTCCCCCAGGGGACTATGGCTACACCTTC. It specifies CASSLLPPGDYGYTF.

The genes are TRBV28 and TRBJ1-1; a weak D match, TRBD1 (6 bases). CDR1 is MDHEN, CDR2 SYDVKM, per germline. V lost 6 bases, J lost 10 bases, and 21 bases lay in between. The CDR3 length is 14 residues. The CDR3 DNA sequence: TGTGCCAGCAGCCCAAATGACAGGACCCAAAGAGCTTTCTTT. Its protein is CASSPNDRTQRAFF.

The rearrangement joins TRBV9 to TRBJ1-2; D ambiguous. The CDR3 has 13 residues. The V gene's germline CDR1 is SGDLS and CDR2 YYNGEE. The germline V and J ends were trimmed by 3 bases and 6 bases, with 12 bases remaining between them. CDR3 residues: CASSEAPVNGYTF. The CDR3 coding sequence is TGTGCCAGCAGCGAAGCCCCTGTTAATGGCTACACCTTC.

The chain has TRBV6-5 and TRBJ1-5; D remains unclear. This CDR3 comprises 15 residues. Trimming took 5 bases from V and 2 from J, leaving 13 bases between them. Germline V gene sequence: CDR1 MNHEY, CDR2 SVGAGI. This chain's CDR3 is CASSTIKGGNQPQHF. The CDR3 nucleotides read TGTGCCAGCAGTACCATAAAGGGAGGCAATCAGCCCCAGCATTTT.

The V and J genes are TRBV5-1 and TRBJ2-1; TRBD1 might be the D (6 bases). Germline V gene lookup returns CDR1 SGHRS and CDR2 YFSETQ. This CDR3 comprises 13 residues. V was shortened by 6 bases and J by 10 bases, with 17 bases between the two germline ends. CDR3 residues: CASTKQGSWEQFF. In DNA form, the CDR3 reads TGCGCCAGCACCAAACAGGGCTCTTGGGAGCAGTTCTTC.

This clonotype was counted only a few times. The chain combines TRBV5-1 with TRBJ1-2, with TRBD1 identical over 9 bases. Trimming removed 4 bases from V and 2 bases from J; junction bases left unmatched: 6. CDR3 length: 15 residues. Germline V gene lookup returns CDR1 SGHRS and CDR2 YFSETQ. CDR3 region: CASSPDRGTNYGYTF. The CDR3 nucleotides read TGCGCCAGCAGCCCGGACAGGGGAACGAACTATGGCTACACCTTC. Complete variable domain (other parts from reference TRBV5-1 and TRBJ1-2): KAGVTQTPRYLIKTRGQQVTLSCSPISGHRSVSWYQQTPGQGLQFLFEYFSETQRNKGNFPGRFSGRQFSNSRSEMNVSTLELGDSALYLCASSPDRGTNYGYTFGSGTRLTVV.

The table lists this clonotype with a few counts. The CDR3 DNA follows: TGTGCCAGCAGCTTCGAGGGCCGGACCGGATTTCCCACTGAAGCTTTCTTT. This translates into CASSFEGRTGFPTEAFF. The chain joins TRBV21-1 to TRBJ1-1. TRBV21-1 is described as a pseudogene. CDR3 length: 17 residues.

The genes are TRBV6-4 and TRBJ2-1; D is perhaps TRBD1 (6 bases). The CDR3 has 16 amino acids. V lost 2 bases and J 3 bases, leaving 14 bases between the germline ends. From germline, CDR1 is MRHNA and CDR2 SNTAGT. The CDR3 reads CASSDRAGAGYNEQFF. The DNA of the CDR3 is TGTGCCAGCAGTGACCGTGCAGGGGCTGGCTACAATGAGCAGTTCTTC.

V and J are TRBV20-1 and TRBJ2-7, with D perhaps matching TRBD2 (6 bases). The CDR3 is 14 amino acids. Germline CDR1 reads DFQATT; CDR2 reads SNEGSKA (reference sequence). V dropped 1 base and J dropped 0 bases, with 10 bases sitting between them. CDR3 in amino acids: CSARVGSGSYEQYF. CDR3 DNA: TGCAGTGCTAGAGTCGGTAGCGGCTCCTACGAGCAGTACTTC.

This clonotype was picked up a small number of times. The V gene is TRBV20-1, the J gene TRBJ2-3; unclear D gene. CDR1 and CDR2 from the germline V gene are DFQATT and SNEGSKA (reference sequence). The CDR3 has 11 amino acids. V was trimmed by 1 base and J by 5 bases, leaving 4 bases between them. CDR3 amino acids: CSARGGDTQYF. In DNA form, the CDR3 reads TGCAGTGCTAGAGGTGGAGATACGCAGTATTTT.

This rearrangement joins TRBV6-6 to TRBJ1-1; D is unclear. The V end lost 2 bases, the J end lost 4 bases, and 8 bases lay between the germline ends. CDR1 and CDR2 (germline): MNHNY, SVGAGI (reference sequence). This CDR3 has 13 residues. CDR3 DNA: TGTGCCAGCAGTTACCCGAGGGCCACTGAAGCTTTCTTT. It is translated as CASSYPRATEAFF.

J is TRBJ2-5 and V is TRBV25-1; tentatively, D is TRBD2 (5 bases). Deletions cut 4 bases from V and 10 bases from J, with 13 bases between. The CDR3 has 12 residues. Germline CDR1 is MGHDK and CDR2 is SYGVNS. Here the CDR3 DNA reads TGTGCCAGCAGTGCCTCCTTGAGGGTCCAGTACTTC. It yields the protein CASSASLRVQYF.

The chain joins TRBV6-2 or TRBV6-3 to TRBJ2-1; D might be TRBD2 (6 bases). From germline, CDR1 is MNHEY and CDR2 SVGEGT. CDR3 length equals 15 residues. Trimming pared 2 bases from V and 3 bases from J, leaving 11 bases between. The CDR3: CASSYGSGYYNEQFF. The DNA for the CDR3 is TGTGCCAGCAGTTACGGGAGCGGGTACTACAATGAGCAGTTCTTC.

This clonotype was seen a few times. One end of the junction does not line up with germline, which may come from a read error. The V call is TRBV20-1, the J call TRBJ2-1, with D unclear. The CDR3 length is 11 residues. Germline assignment: CDR1 DFQATT and CDR2 SNEGSKA (reference sequence). CDR3 in DNA: TGCAGTGCTAGAGATCAGACCGCCCCGGTCTTC. It codes for CSARDQTAPVF.

In this sample, this clonotype turned up a few times. The rearrangement uses TRBV23-1 and TRBJ2-4, with TRBD1 identical over 8 bases. TRBV23-1 is an ORF, and what it does is uncertain. With 9 bases clipped from V and 3 bases from J, the junction kept 7 bases outside the gene matches. The CDR3 spans 14 residues. The CDR3 here is CARETGEVKNIQYF. CDR3 sequence (DNA): TGCGCCAGGGAGACAGGGGAGGTCAAAAACATTCAGTACTTC.

Only a few counts were recorded for this clonotype. The gene calls are TRBV7-9 and TRBJ1-6, with a tentative D call TRBD1 (5 bases). This CDR3 has 14 residues. V lost 2 bases to trimming and J lost 6 bases, with 8 bases between them. Looked up from germline, CDR1 is SEHNR and CDR2 is FQNEAQ (reference sequence). Here the CDR3 DNA reads TGTGCCAGCAGCTTACAGGGAGCTAATTCACCCCTCCACTTT. Amino acid sequence: CASSLQGANSPLHF.

This clonotype occurred a few times. The chain is built from TRBV5-1 and TRBJ1-1; the D gene is possibly TRBD1 (5 bases). V lost 5 bases and J lost 1, with 12 bases in between. The CDR3 loop spans 14 amino acids. Germline lookup yields CDR1 SGHRS and CDR2 YFSETQ. The CDR3 nucleotides read TGCGCCAGCAGACAAGGGACGGCGAACACTGAAGCTTTCTTT. Protein: CASRQGTANTEAFF. Combining the CDR3 with reference TRBV5-1 and TRBJ1-1 gives the whole variable domain KAGVTQTPRYLIKTRGQQVTLSCSPISGHRSVSWYQQTPGQGLQFLFEYFSETQRNKGNFPGRFSGRQFSNSRSEMNVSTLELGDSALYLCASRQGTANTEAFFGQGTRLTVV.